The clone carrying this T cell receptor beta chain has a count of ten or more. Ligated cDNA underwent four rounds of PCR with nested alpha and beta constant region primers and SP2. Reverse transcription of blood and skin TCR RNA was primed at alpha and beta constant regions. In TCRdb, the 5' RACE reads were re-called with MiXCR into one record per CDR3 protein. The table records about 32,000 distinct CDR3 sequences, 16% of them present only once. The library had UMIs added by 3' ligation of an oligonucleotide to TCR cDNA. Whole-blood samples were under 3 ml of peripheral blood from healthy adult volunteers. Unsorted total RNA, roughly 1 to 1,100 ng, was DNase treated before reverse transcription. The sample comes from a study of naive and memory T cell subsets. The CDR3 runs 14 residues. V gave up 4 bases and J gave up 1 base; unmatched junction bases: 4. Germline CDR1 SGHRS, CDR2 YFSETQ.

The TCR sequence derives from a female donor in good health. This chain uses TRBV5-1 with TRBJ2-5, with 7 bases identical to TRBD1. The CDR3 DNA is TGCGCCAGCAGCACCGGACAGGCCCAAGAGACCCAGTACTTC. This encodes CASSTGQAQETQYF.